A selection of T cell receptor beta chains follows, all from one sample in a study of blood T cell repertoires in COVID-19. Repertoires were generated with immunoSEQ multiplex PCR, while TCRdb's copy carries only in-frame clones and drops some. The table records about 250,000 clones, 85% to 90% of them present only once. Sequences were obtained from peripheral blood. The receptor source for this set is an elderly man with acute or convalescent COVID-19. Each CDR3 is given with its conserved first and last residue. D genes are given only for firm matches. The listing skips clone size in some rows; elsewhere it reads once, few, many or a size class.

D gene: TRBD2; clone size: .; J gene: TRBJ2-7; V gene: TRBV2; CDR3 DNA: TGTGCCAGCCGTTTTCAGGGTACGGGAGGGCCCTTGGACGAGCAGTACTTC; CDR3 protein: CASRFQGTGGPLDEQYF
D gene: .; clone size: .; J gene: TRBJ1-3; V gene: TRBV5-1; CDR3 DNA: TGCGCCAGCAGCTTTGGACACTTCTCTGGAAACACCATATATTTT; CDR3 protein: CASSFGHFSGNTIYF
D gene: .; clone size: .; J gene: TRBJ2-7; V gene: TRBV20-1; CDR3 DNA: TGCAGTGCTAGAATATACGAGCAGTACTTC; CDR3 protein: CSARIYEQYF
D gene: TRBD2; clone size: .; J gene: TRBJ2-3; V gene: TRBV7-2; CDR3 DNA: TGTGGATACCGGCTAGCGGGAGAGGATACGCAGTATTTT; CDR3 protein: CGYRLAGEDTQYF
D gene: TRBD1; clone size: .; J gene: TRBJ1-1; V gene: TRBV13; CDR3 DNA: TGTGCCAGCAGTTCAGGGACAGGCCTATTGAACACTGAAGCTTTCTTT; CDR3 protein: CASSSGTGLLNTEAFF
D gene: TRBD1; clone size: .; J gene: TRBJ1-1; V gene: TRBV5-6; CDR3 DNA: TGTGCCAGCAGCTCCACAGGGGGCTTGGGCACTGAAGCTTTCTTT; CDR3 protein: CASSSTGGLGTEAFF
D gene: TRBD1; clone size: .; J gene: TRBJ2-1; V gene: TRBV12-3/TRBV12-4; CDR3 DNA: TGTGCCAGCATCGGACAGGGCACTGAGCAGTTCTTC; CDR3 protein: CASIGQGTEQFF
D gene: .; clone size: .; J gene: TRBJ1-5; V gene: TRBV4-2; CDR3 DNA: TGTGCCAGCAGCCTAAACATGAATCAGCCCCAGCATTTT; CDR3 protein: CASSLNMNQPQHF
D gene: .; clone size: .; J gene: TRBJ2-3; V gene: TRBV11-2; CDR3 DNA: TGTGCCAGCAGCCTCGGACTCACAGATACGCAGTATTTT; CDR3 protein: CASSLGLTDTQYF
D gene: TRBD1; clone size: .; J gene: TRBJ2-1; V gene: TRBV4-3; CDR3 DNA: TGCGCCAGCAGCCAGAAGGGACAGGGGTACTACAATGAGCAGTTCTTC; CDR3 protein: CASSQKGQGYYNEQFF
D gene: .; clone size: .; J gene: TRBJ2-2; V gene: TRBV5-1; CDR3 DNA: TGCGCCAGCAGCTCACAAAGTGTCACCGGGGAGCTGTTTTTT; CDR3 protein: CASSSQSVTGELFF
D gene: .; clone size: once; J gene: TRBJ2-3; V gene: TRBV27; CDR3 DNA: TGTGCCAGCAGCACCAGGGCGGTGGGTACAGATACGCAGTATTTT; CDR3 protein: CASSTRAVGTDTQYF
D gene: .; clone size: .; J gene: TRBJ1-1; V gene: TRBV4-3; CDR3 DNA: TGCGCCAGCAGCCAAGATCAGGCGGGGGCCACTGAAGCTTTCTTT; CDR3 protein: CASSQDQAGATEAFF
D gene: TRBD1; clone size: .; J gene: TRBJ1-1; V gene: TRBV28; CDR3 DNA: TGTGCCAGCAGTTTGCCACAGGGGATACACACTGAAGCTTTCTTT; CDR3 protein: CASSLPQGIHTEAFF
D gene: .; clone size: .; J gene: TRBJ1-2; V gene: TRBV11-2; CDR3 DNA: TGTGCCAGCAGCTTAGAGACAGGCTATGGCTACACCTTC; CDR3 protein: CASSLETGYGYTF
D gene: TRBD2; clone size: .; J gene: TRBJ2-7; V gene: TRBV7-9; CDR3 DNA: TGTGCCAGCAGCTCGGGACTAGCGGGAGATAGGTACTTC; CDR3 protein: CASSSGLAGDRYF
D gene: TRBD2; clone size: .; J gene: TRBJ2-7; V gene: TRBV28; CDR3 DNA: TGTGCAAGCAGGGCTAGCGGGGACAACTACGAGCAGTACTTC; CDR3 protein: CASRASGDNYEQYF
D gene: TRBD2; clone size: .; J gene: TRBJ2-3; V gene: TRBV7-3; CDR3 DNA: TGTGCCAGCAGCTTAGCGGGAGTCCCAGATACGCAGTATTTT; CDR3 protein: CASSLAGVPDTQYF
D gene: .; clone size: few; J gene: TRBJ2-1; V gene: TRBV18; CDR3 DNA: TGTGCCAGCTCACCACAGCCCTACAATGAGCAGTTCTTC; CDR3 protein: CASSPQPYNEQFF
D gene: .; clone size: .; J gene: TRBJ2-5; V gene: TRBV11-2; CDR3 DNA: TGTGCCAGCACCTTCGGCAGGGAAGAGACCCAGTACTTC; CDR3 protein: CASTFGREETQYF
D gene: .; clone size: .; J gene: TRBJ2-1; V gene: TRBV24-1; CDR3 DNA: TGTGCCACCAGTGTCGATTTACGAGGTGAGCAGTTCTTC; CDR3 protein: CATSVDLRGEQFF
D gene: TRBD2; clone size: .; J gene: TRBJ2-1; V gene: TRBV4-2; CDR3 DNA: TGTGCCAGCAGCCAAAGGGCTAGCGGGGGACTAAATGAGCAGTTCTTC; CDR3 protein: CASSQRASGGLNEQFF
D gene: .; clone size: few; J gene: TRBJ1-1; V gene: TRBV5-1; CDR3 DNA: TGCGCCAGCAACTTACATGAGAACACTGAAGCTTTCTTT; CDR3 protein: CASNLHENTEAFF
D gene: .; clone size: .; J gene: TRBJ2-3; V gene: TRBV21-1; CDR3 DNA: TGTGCCAGCAGCAAACACGGCGGCAGGGCACCAGATACGCAGTATTTT; CDR3 protein: CASSKHGGRAPDTQYF
D gene: TRBD1; clone size: .; J gene: TRBJ1-5; V gene: TRBV28; CDR3 DNA: TGTGCCAGCAGCCCCAGGGGGCGCGGGTCGCCCCAGCATTTT; CDR3 protein: CASSPRGRGSPQHF
D gene: TRBD1; clone size: once; J gene: TRBJ2-1; V gene: TRBV27; CDR3 DNA: TGTGCCAGCAGTTTCCCCCGGACAGGTTTCATTGAGCAGTTCTTC; CDR3 protein: CASSFPRTGFIEQFF
D gene: .; clone size: .; J gene: TRBJ2-7; V gene: TRBV28; CDR3 DNA: TGTGCCAGCAGCGGTTTAATGGTAACAGGGTCCTACGAGCAGTACTTC; CDR3 protein: CASSGLMVTGSYEQYF
D gene: .; clone size: .; J gene: TRBJ2-7; V gene: TRBV10-3; CDR3 DNA: TGTGCCATCAGCGTACAGGGCAAGTCCTACGAGCAGTACTTC; CDR3 protein: CAISVQGKSYEQYF
D gene: TRBD1; clone size: .; J gene: TRBJ1-1; V gene: TRBV6-2/TRBV6-3; CDR3 DNA: TGTGCCAGCAGTTACTATACAGGGGCCACTGAAGCTTTCTTT; CDR3 protein: CASSYYTGATEAFF
D gene: TRBD2; clone size: once; J gene: TRBJ2-3; V gene: TRBV7-3; CDR3 DNA: TGTGCCAGCAGCTTAACGTCTAGCGGGGACACAGATACGCAGTATTTT; CDR3 protein: CASSLTSSGDTDTQYF
D gene: TRBD1; clone size: .; J gene: TRBJ2-5; V gene: TRBV7-9; CDR3 DNA: TGTGCCAGCAGCCGTAGACCCGGGACAGCCCAAGAGACCCAGTACTTC; CDR3 protein: CASSRRPGTAQETQYF
D gene: TRBD2; clone size: .; J gene: TRBJ2-5; V gene: TRBV6-2/TRBV6-3; CDR3 DNA: TGTGCCAGCAGCCGCACTAGCGGGCTCGTCCTGCGGTCCCAGTACTTC; CDR3 protein: CASSRTSGLVLRSQYF
D gene: .; clone size: once; J gene: TRBJ1-3; V gene: TRBV19; CDR3 DNA: TGTGCCACCCGCTCTGGAAACACCATATATTTT; CDR3 protein: CATRSGNTIYF
D gene: .; clone size: once; J gene: TRBJ1-1; V gene: TRBV7-3; CDR3 DNA: TGTGCCAGCAGCTCGACTCTGAACACTGAAGCTTTCTTT; CDR3 protein: CASSSTLNTEAFF
D gene: TRBD1; clone size: few; J gene: TRBJ2-5; V gene: TRBV28; CDR3 DNA: TGTGCCAGCAGTTCTCCTGGGACAGTTCAAGAGACCCAGTACTTC; CDR3 protein: CASSSPGTVQETQYF
D gene: .; clone size: .; J gene: TRBJ2-3; V gene: TRBV6-1; CDR3 DNA: TGTGCCAGCAGTGAGGTTAGCGGCACGGGGGATACGCAGTATTTT; CDR3 protein: CASSEVSGTGDTQYF
D gene: TRBD2; clone size: .; J gene: TRBJ2-3; V gene: TRBV3-1/TRBV3-2; CDR3 DNA: TGTGCCAGCAGCCAATCTAGCGGGGTCTGGGATACGCAGTATTTT; CDR3 protein: CASSQSSGVWDTQYF
D gene: .; clone size: .; J gene: TRBJ1-2; V gene: TRBV6-1; CDR3 DNA: TGTGCCAGCAGTGAGCCCACAGGGAGATATGGCTACACCTTC; CDR3 protein: CASSEPTGRYGYTF
D gene: .; clone size: .; J gene: TRBJ2-2; V gene: TRBV7-9; CDR3 DNA: TGTGCCAGCAGCTCCCAGGGGACCGGGGAGCTGTTTTTT; CDR3 protein: CASSSQGTGELFF
D gene: TRBD2; clone size: .; J gene: TRBJ2-3; V gene: TRBV5-6; CDR3 DNA: TGTGCCAGCGCCTCCTTAGGGACTAGCGTCACAGATACGCAGTATTTT; CDR3 protein: CASASLGTSVTDTQYF
D gene: .; clone size: .; J gene: TRBJ1-3; V gene: TRBV6-1; CDR3 DNA: TGTGCCAGCAGTGAATCCTGGACAGCTGGAAACACCATATATTTT; CDR3 protein: CASSESWTAGNTIYF
D gene: .; clone size: .; J gene: TRBJ1-5; V gene: TRBV19; CDR3 DNA: TGTGCCAGTAGCGACACATTCGGCAATCAGCCCCAGCATTTT; CDR3 protein: CASSDTFGNQPQHF
D gene: .; clone size: .; J gene: TRBJ1-6; V gene: TRBV7-8; CDR3 DNA: TGTGCCAGCAGCTTATCGTCAGGCCATTCACCCCTCCACTTT; CDR3 protein: CASSLSSGHSPLHF
D gene: TRBD2; clone size: .; J gene: TRBJ2-2; V gene: TRBV9; CDR3 DNA: TGTGCCAGCAGCGTAGGGGGACTAGCGGGGGGCCAGTCCGGGGAGCTGTTTTTT; CDR3 protein: CASSVGGLAGGQSGELFF
D gene: TRBD2; clone size: few; J gene: TRBJ2-7; V gene: TRBV10-3; CDR3 DNA: TGTGCCATCAGTGAGGGGCCTACTAGCGGGAGGGGTGAGCAGTACTTC; CDR3 protein: CAISEGPTSGRGEQYF
D gene: TRBD1; clone size: .; J gene: TRBJ2-7; V gene: TRBV3-1/TRBV3-2; CDR3 DNA: TGTGCCAGCAGTCCCGGGACAGGGAGGTCCGAGCAGTACTTC; CDR3 protein: CASSPGTGRSEQYF
D gene: TRBD1; clone size: .; J gene: TRBJ2-7; V gene: TRBV28; CDR3 DNA: TGTGCCAGCAGCCACCTTGGGACAGGTCTCTACGAGCAGTACTTC; CDR3 protein: CASSHLGTGLYEQYF
D gene: TRBD1; clone size: .; J gene: TRBJ2-3; V gene: TRBV27; CDR3 DNA: TGTGCCAGCCGGGACAGGAGCACAGATACGCAGTATTTT; CDR3 protein: CASRDRSTDTQYF
D gene: .; clone size: .; J gene: TRBJ2-1; V gene: TRBV6-5; CDR3 DNA: TGTGCCAGCAGTCAGCATCAGGGGAATGGGCAGTTCTTC; CDR3 protein: CASSQHQGNGQFF
D gene: TRBD1; clone size: .; J gene: TRBJ2-7; V gene: TRBV18; CDR3 DNA: TGTGCCAGCTCATCCACAGGGGGTTTCTACGAGCAGTACTTC; CDR3 protein: CASSSTGGFYEQYF